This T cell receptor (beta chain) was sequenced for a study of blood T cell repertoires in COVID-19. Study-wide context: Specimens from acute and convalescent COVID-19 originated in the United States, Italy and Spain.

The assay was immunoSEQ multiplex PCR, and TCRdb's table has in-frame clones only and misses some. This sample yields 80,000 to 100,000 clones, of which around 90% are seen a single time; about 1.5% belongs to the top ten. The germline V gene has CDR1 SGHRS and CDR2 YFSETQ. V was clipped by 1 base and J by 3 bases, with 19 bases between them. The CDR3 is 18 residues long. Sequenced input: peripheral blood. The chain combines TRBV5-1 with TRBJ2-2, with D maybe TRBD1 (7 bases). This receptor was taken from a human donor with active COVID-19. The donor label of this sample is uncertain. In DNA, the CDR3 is TGCGCCAGCAGCTTGAGGCCGACAGGGAGGTCGGACACCGGGGAGCTGTTTTTT. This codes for CASSLRPTGRSDTGELFF.